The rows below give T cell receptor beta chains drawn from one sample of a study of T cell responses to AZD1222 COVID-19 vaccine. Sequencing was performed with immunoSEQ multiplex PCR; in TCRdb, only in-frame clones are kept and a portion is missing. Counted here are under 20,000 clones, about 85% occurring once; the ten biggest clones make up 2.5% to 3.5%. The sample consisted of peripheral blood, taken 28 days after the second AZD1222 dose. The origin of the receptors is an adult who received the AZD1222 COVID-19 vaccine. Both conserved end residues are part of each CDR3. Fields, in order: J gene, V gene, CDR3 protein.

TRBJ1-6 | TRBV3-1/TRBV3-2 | CASSRRGAYNSPLHF
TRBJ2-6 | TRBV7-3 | CASIINGIIWDRGRTGANVLTF
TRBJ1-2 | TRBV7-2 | CASSLEGYGYTF
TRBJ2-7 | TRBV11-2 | CASSFTGRGEQYF
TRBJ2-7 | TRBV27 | CASSSSGGRYEQYF
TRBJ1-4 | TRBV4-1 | CASSYRVQEKLFF
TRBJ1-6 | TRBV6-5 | CASRGTADNSPLHF
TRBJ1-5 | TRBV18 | CASSPEVSTRPQHF
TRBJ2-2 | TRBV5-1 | CASSLAPGAPGELFF
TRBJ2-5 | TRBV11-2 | CASSLVWPAGGRETQYF
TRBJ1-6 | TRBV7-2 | CASSLTGQGNSPLHF
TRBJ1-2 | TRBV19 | CASIGTQFRGYGYTF
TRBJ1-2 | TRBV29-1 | CSVGDRSSNYGYTF
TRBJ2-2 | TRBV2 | CASSASGGANTGELFF
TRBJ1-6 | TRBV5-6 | CASSLYVTGNSPLHF
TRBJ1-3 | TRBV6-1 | CASSEGLYSGNTIYF
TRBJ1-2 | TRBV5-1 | CASSLGQGSYGYTF
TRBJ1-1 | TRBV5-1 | CASNLGTRAEAFF
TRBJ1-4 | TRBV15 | CATSIRGWDEKLFF
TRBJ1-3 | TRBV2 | CASSATGGAGNTIYF
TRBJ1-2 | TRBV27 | CASRGTGKYGYTF
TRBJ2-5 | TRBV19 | CASSSGRAQETQYF
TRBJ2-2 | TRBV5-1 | CASSLDILYTGELFF
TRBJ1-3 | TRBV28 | CAGEGPGNTIYF
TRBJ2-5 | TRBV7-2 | CASSFGAQETQYF
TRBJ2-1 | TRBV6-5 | CASSRGSVNEQFF
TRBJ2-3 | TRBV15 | CATSGAVLRADTQYF
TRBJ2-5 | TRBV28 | CASSSGLLTQYF
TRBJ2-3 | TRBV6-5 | CASSFNGPLVNTQYF
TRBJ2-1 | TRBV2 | CASSAVNEQFF
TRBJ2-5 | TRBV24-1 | CATSAIGQGWGETQYF
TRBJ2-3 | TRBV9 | CASSPYPESTDTQYF
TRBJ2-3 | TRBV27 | CASSFGGGHTDTQYF
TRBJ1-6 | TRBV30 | CAWRVGGSSPLHF
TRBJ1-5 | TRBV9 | CASSVGTGGYQPQHF
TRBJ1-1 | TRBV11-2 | CASSLVSGTTEAFF